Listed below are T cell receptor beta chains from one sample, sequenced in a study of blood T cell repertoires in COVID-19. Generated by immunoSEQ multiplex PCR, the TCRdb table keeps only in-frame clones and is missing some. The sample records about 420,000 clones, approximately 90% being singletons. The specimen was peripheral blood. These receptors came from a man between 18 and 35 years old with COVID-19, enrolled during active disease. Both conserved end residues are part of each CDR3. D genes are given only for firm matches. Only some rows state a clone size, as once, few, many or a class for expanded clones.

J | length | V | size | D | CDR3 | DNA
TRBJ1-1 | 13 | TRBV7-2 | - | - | CASSLLGRLEAFF | TGTGCCAGCAGCTTATTAGGCAGGCTTGAAGCTTTCTTT
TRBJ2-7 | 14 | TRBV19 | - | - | CASSWRADSYEQYF | TGTGCCAGTAGTTGGAGAGCCGACTCCTACGAGCAGTACTTC
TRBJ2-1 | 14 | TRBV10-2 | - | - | CASSESGARNVQFF | TGCGCCAGCAGTGAGTCGGGAGCGAGGAATGTGCAGTTCTTC
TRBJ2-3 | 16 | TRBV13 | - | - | CASSLGGSHLTDTQYF | TGTGCCAGCAGCTTAGGAGGGAGCCACCTCACAGATACGCAGTATTTT
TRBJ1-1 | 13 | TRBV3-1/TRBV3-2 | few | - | CASSQGGNTEAFF | TGTGCCAGCAGCCAAGGCGGGAACACTGAAGCTTTCTTT
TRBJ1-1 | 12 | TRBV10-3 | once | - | CAISVAGIEAFF | TGTGCCATCAGTGTGGCCGGGATTGAAGCTTTCTTT
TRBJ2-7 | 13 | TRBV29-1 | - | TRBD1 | CSVRTGIDYEQYF | TGCAGCGTGCGGACAGGGATCGACTACGAGCAGTACTTC
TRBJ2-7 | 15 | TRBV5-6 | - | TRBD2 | CASSPSGSLSYEQYF | TGTGCCAGCAGCCCTAGCGGGAGCCTCTCCTACGAGCAGTACTTC
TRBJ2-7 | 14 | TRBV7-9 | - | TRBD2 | CASSLGLAVYEQYF | TGTGCCAGCAGCTTAGGACTAGCGGTATACGAGCAGTACTTC
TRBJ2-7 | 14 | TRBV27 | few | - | CASSPKDSSYEQYF | TGTGCCAGCAGTCCCAAGGACAGTTCCTACGAGCAGTACTTC
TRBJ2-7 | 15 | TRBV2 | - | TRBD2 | CASSEGLAANYEQYF | TGTGCCAGCAGTGAGGGACTAGCGGCCAACTACGAGCAGTACTTC
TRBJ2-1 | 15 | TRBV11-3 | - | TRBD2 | CASTLAGVSYNEQFF | TGTGCCAGCACCCTAGCGGGAGTCTCTTACAATGAGCAGTTCTTC
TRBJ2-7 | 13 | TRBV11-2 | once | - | CASSLAGLYEQYF | TGTGCCAGCAGCTTAGCGGGACTTTACGAGCAGTACTTC
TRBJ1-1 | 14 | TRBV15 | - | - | CATTRPTGNTEAFF | TGTGCCACCACAAGGCCGACAGGGAACACTGAAGCTTTCTTT
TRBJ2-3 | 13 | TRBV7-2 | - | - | CASRVASTDTQYF | TGTGCCAGCAGAGTAGCGTCCACAGATACGCAGTATTTT
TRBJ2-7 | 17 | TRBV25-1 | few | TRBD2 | CASSEGTSGGDTYEQYF | TGTGCCAGCAGTGAAGGGACTAGCGGGGGGGATACCTACGAGCAGTACTTC
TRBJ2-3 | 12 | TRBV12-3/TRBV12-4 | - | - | CASSLQDGTQYF | TGTGCCAGCAGTCTCCAGGATGGCACGCAGTATTTT
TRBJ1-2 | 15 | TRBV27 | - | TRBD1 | CASAPGTAINYGYTF | TGTGCCAGCGCCCCCGGGACAGCCATTAACTATGGCTACACCTTC
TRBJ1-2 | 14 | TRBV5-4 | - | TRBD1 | CASSRDRGGYGYTF | TGTGCCAGCAGCCGGGACAGGGGCGGCTATGGCTACACCTTC
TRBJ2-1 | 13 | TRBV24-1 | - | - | CATSDLLDNEQFF | TGTGCCACCAGTGATTTGCTCGACAATGAGCAGTTCTTC
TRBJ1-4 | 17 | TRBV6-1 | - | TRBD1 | CASSDPGQGVTNEKLFF | TGTGCCAGCAGTGACCCGGGACAGGGGGTGACTAATGAAAAACTGTTTTTT
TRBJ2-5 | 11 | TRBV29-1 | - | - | CSVELGETQYF | TGCAGCGTCGAACTCGGGGAGACCCAGTACTTC
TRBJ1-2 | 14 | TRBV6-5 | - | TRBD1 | CASSRDRVTTDYTF | TGTGCCAGCAGCCGGGACAGGGTGACGACCGACTACACCTTC
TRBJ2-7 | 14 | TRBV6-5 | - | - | CASSYSSGSYEQYF | TGTGCCAGCAGTTACTCTTCAGGTTCCTACGAGCAGTACTTC
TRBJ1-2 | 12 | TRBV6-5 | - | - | CASSTGLGGYTF | TGTGCCAGCAGCACGGGATTAGGGGGCTACACCTTC
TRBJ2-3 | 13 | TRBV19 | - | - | CASSTLGTDTQYF | TGTGCCAGTAGTACGCTAGGTACAGATACGCAGTATTTT
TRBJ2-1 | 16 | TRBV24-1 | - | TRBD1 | CATSESGTGDIDEQFF | TGTGCCACCAGTGAGTCCGGGACAGGGGATATCGATGAGCAGTTCTTC
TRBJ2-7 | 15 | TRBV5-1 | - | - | CASSLEPGSYYEQYF | TGCGCCAGCAGCCTTGAGCCGGGGAGTTACTACGAGCAGTACTTC
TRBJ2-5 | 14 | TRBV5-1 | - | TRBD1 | CASSSTGNRETQYF | TGCGCCAGCAGCTCGACAGGGAATCGGGAGACCCAGTACTTC
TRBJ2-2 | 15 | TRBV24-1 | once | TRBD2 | CATGRLAGVPGELFF | TGTGCCACCGGCCGGCTAGCGGGAGTGCCCGGGGAGCTGTTTTTT
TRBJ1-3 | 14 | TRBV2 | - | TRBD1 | CASSPDRAGNTIYF | TGTGCCAGCAGCCCCGACAGGGCCGGAAACACCATATATTTT
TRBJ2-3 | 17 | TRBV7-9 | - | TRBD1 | CASSSLGGKSGTDTQYF | TGTGCCAGCAGCTCCTTAGGGGGCAAGTCTGGCACAGATACGCAGTATTTT